This note documents a single T cell receptor (beta chain) sequence. Its antigen is unidentified. Samples were taken at baseline and on day 1 of cycles 4 and 7. This sample stems from a study of OX40 agonist ivuxolimab in advanced cancers. Study-wide context: Patients were given ivuxolimab, an antibody that agonizes OX40 (CD134). Study-level findings and limits: Researchers report that CD8+ T cells had, on average, more expanded clones than CD4+.

The method was immunoSEQ multiplex PCR; TCRdb's version includes in-frame clones alone and lacks a portion of them. The sample yields 45,000 to 55,000 clones, 84% seen once. This sequence originates from an adult with an advanced solid tumor such as melanoma, head and neck, liver or kidney cancer. This sample comprised CD4+ or CD8+ T cells sorted from blood, obtained in a trial of the OX40 agonist ivuxolimab.

The CDR3: CASSYKAVAFF. The CDR3 nucleotides are TGTGCCAGCAGTTACAAGGCTGTAGCTTTCTTT. This chain uses TRBV6-5 with TRBJ1-1; D gene unclear. The germline gives CDR1 MNHEY, CDR2 SVGAGI. This CDR3 has 11 residues. V was trimmed by 2 bases and J by 10 bases, leaving 8 bases between them.